This T cell receptor (beta chain) was captured by sequencing in a study of Graves' ophthalmopathy and Graves' hyperthyroidism. Broader study findings: Cross-validated, the 13-signature model showed 87.88%/81.08% sensitivity/specificity, and 80%/75% in the test set. It was with about 71% sensitivity and 72.22% specificity that the model predicted ophthalmopathy progression.

About this clonotype: What it binds is unknown.

Reliance was placed on clinical symptoms, serum thyroxine, TRAb, thyroid ultrasound and orbital computed tomography for diagnosis. CDR1 is MNHNS and CDR2 is SASEGT in the germline V gene. The V and J ends lost 4 bases and 10 bases, in that order; junction bases with no gene match: 6. CDR3 length equals 12 residues. Amplification targeted the TCR beta CDR3 regions, with RNA transcripts as the source material. After a first-round RT-PCR with HTBI primers, a second-round multiplex PCR was run. TCRdb used MiXCR to reprocess the multiplex PCR reads, holding one entry per CDR3 protein. Counted here are a few hundred thousand distinct CDR3 sequences, roughly 15% occurring once; the ten biggest clones make up 2.4%.

The genes are TRBV6-1 and TRBJ1-2, with 7 bases lining up with TRBD1. The source material was peripheral blood. This TCR was sampled from an adult woman with stable Graves' hyperthyroidism. The CDR3 sequence is CASSADRAHYTF. DNA of the CDR3: TGTGCCAGCAGTGCCGACAGGGCCCACTACACCTTC.